The 26 T cell receptor beta chains in this list originate from one sample, sequenced in a study of metastatic and nonmetastatic thyroid tumors. Before thyroid surgery, none of the patients had received any treatment. TCRdb reprocessed the PCR reads using MiXCR. The sample yields around 23,000 clones, 14% to 15% seen once. The sequencing sample was made of tumor tissue. The receptors were sampled from a female donor with papillary thyroid cancer or a benign thyroid nodule (not recorded which). Some clones in this sample may be carry-over from other donors' samples.

This clone was counted a few times. Since a much larger clone is just one base distant, this may be a read error. The same CDR3 is also encoded by other DNA sequences in this sample. V and J are TRBV29-1 and TRBJ2-3; unclear D gene. The V and J ends lost 7 bases and 6 bases respectively, with 20 bases between them. The CDR3 length is 14 residues. Per the germline V gene, CDR1 is SQVTM and CDR2 is ANQGSEA. The CDR3 DNA is TGCAGCGCCGGACGCTCCTATGTCGGTGATACGCAGTATTTT. Its protein is CSAGRSYVGDTQYF.

This clone has more than one count but fewer than ten. J is TRBJ2-7 and V is TRBV15, with D tentatively TRBD2 (5 bases). Trimming took 1 base from V and 7 from J, leaving 8 bases between them. Germline V gene sequence: CDR1 LNHNV, CDR2 YYDKDF (reference sequence). The CDR3 sequence is 12 residues long. The chain's CDR3 is CATSRGTGEQYF. CDR3 DNA: TGTGCCACCAGCAGAGGGACGGGGGAGCAGTACTTC.

This clone has at least ten counts. The V gene is TRBV30, the J gene TRBJ2-3, with 10 positions matching TRBD2. V was pared by 4 bases and J by 1 base, with 5 bases of the junction left unmatched. The germline V gene has CDR1 GTSNPN and CDR2 SVGIG (reference sequence). This CDR3 region has 15 residues. The CDR3 DNA is TGTGCCTGGACTAGCGGGAGAGGAGGCACAGATACGCAGTATTTT. It specifies CAWTSGRGGTDTQYF.

This clone was observed at least ten times. J is TRBJ2-3 and V is TRBV2; D is undetermined. V was pared by 3 bases and J by 4 bases, with 11 bases between. Germline CDR1 is SNHLY and CDR2 is FYNNEI. This CDR3 region has 14 residues. In DNA form, the CDR3 reads TGTGCCAGCAGTGATGGGCTAGTCGCAGATACGCAGTATTTT. It encodes CASSDGLVADTQYF.

This clone was seen many times. This rearrangement joins TRBV3-1 to TRBJ1-1; 7 bases are shared with TRBD1. Germline V gene data show CDR1 as LGHDT and CDR2 as YNNKEL (reference sequence). The length of the CDR3 is 15 residues. With 2 bases clipped from V and 3 bases from J, the junction kept 6 bases outside the gene matches. The CDR3, as DNA: TGTGCCAGCAGCCAACGGGGGACAGCGGACACTGAAGCTTTCTTT. It specifies CASSQRGTADTEAFF.

This clone came up many times. V is TRBV28 and J is TRBJ1-1; perhaps TRBD1 as D (5 bases). The CDR3 sequence is 16 residues long. V was pared by 6 bases and J by 0 bases, with 17 bases between. The V gene's germline CDR1 is MDHEN and CDR2 SYDVKM. CDR3 loop: CASSPGRKTVNTEAFF. In nucleotides, the CDR3 is TGTGCCAGCAGCCCGGGACGGAAGACTGTGAACACTGAAGCTTTCTTT. Full variable domain (missing parts from reference TRBV28 and TRBJ1-1): DVKVTQSSRYLVKRTGEKVFLECVQDMDHENMFWYRQDPGLGLRLIYFSYDVKMKEKGDIPEGYSVSREKKERFSLILESASTNQTSMYLCASSPGRKTVNTEAFFGQGTRLTVV.

The table lists this clone with many counts. The chain has TRBV3-1 and TRBJ1-2, with D perhaps TRBD1 (5 bases). The CDR3 sequence is 13 residues long. Looked up from germline, CDR1 is LGHDT and CDR2 is YNNKEL (reference sequence). Trimming took 1 base from V and 6 from J, leaving 9 bases between them. The CDR3 here is CASSQVLGDGYTF. The CDR3 nucleotides are TGTGCCAGCAGCCAAGTTTTGGGGGATGGCTACACCTTC.

This clone appeared many times. This chain joins TRBV5-6 and TRBJ2-1, with TRBD2 matching over 7 bases. Unmatched junction bases numbered 5, after V lost 0 bases and J lost 2 bases. Per the germline V gene, CDR1 is SGHDT and CDR2 is YYEEEE. This CDR3 has 16 residues. The CDR3 sequence: CASSLATAGTYNEQFF. CDR3 nucleotides: TGTGCCAGCAGCTTGGCGACAGCGGGGACCTACAATGAGCAGTTCTTC.

This clone was detected ten times or more. This CDR3 is missing its conserved last phenylalanine or tryptophan, likely due to a read error. No DNA is shown, since the ends of the CDR3 on it are uncertain; the CDR3 is the one TCRdb lists. This chain joins TRBV11-2 and TRBJ2-2; TRBD2 is the table's D call and was not checked against the DNA. The CDR3 length is 12 residues, termini included. Looked up from germline, CDR1 is SGHAT and CDR2 is FQNNGV. The CDR3 protein is CASSLGRQGLAI.

This clone was counted many times. Because the CDR3 is missing its conserved closing phenylalanine or tryptophan, this is likely a read error. Because the CDR3's place on the DNA is in doubt, the DNA is left out and the CDR3 is given as listed by TCRdb. The CDR3 sequence is CASSLMLA. V usage is TRBV7-3 and J usage is TRBJ2-6; no check of the table's D call, TRBD2, against the DNA was made. With termini counted, the CDR3 has 8 amino acids. Germline V CDR1 and CDR2: SGHTA, FQGTGA.

This clone was seen at least ten times. The chain recombines TRBV20-1 with TRBJ1-4; D might be TRBD1 (6 bases). This CDR3 is 13 amino acids long. The germline CDR1 and CDR2 sequences are DFQATT and SNEGSKA (reference sequence). Trimming cost V 1 base and J 5 bases, with 8 bases left between them. This CDR3 reads CSARVQGNEKLFF. The CDR3 bases are TGCAGTGCTAGAGTGCAGGGGAATGAAAAACTGTTTTTT.

The table lists this clone with a few counts. The chain uses TRBV10-1 and TRBJ1-1; a weak D match, TRBD1 (6 bases). The CDR3 is made up of 13 amino acids. In germline, CDR1 is WNHNN, CDR2 SYGVQD (reference sequence). The CDR3 region has the DNA TGCGCTGGGGACATCCCTAGGGACACTGAAGCTTTCTTT. Its protein is CAGDIPRDTEAFF.

The table lists this clone with many counts. The rearrangement uses TRBV29-1 and TRBJ2-1, with D possibly being TRBD1 (6 bases). The CDR3 consists of 15 residues. V shed 3 bases and J shed 9 bases, with 21 bases lying between them. The germline CDR1 and CDR2 sequences are SQVTM and ANQGSEA. This CDR3 is CSVEKAQGRAGEQFF. The CDR3 DNA sequence: TGCAGCGTTGAGAAGGCACAGGGTAGGGCCGGTGAGCAGTTCTTC.

This clone was found many times. Other nucleotide sequences in the sample specify the same CDR3. The rearrangement links TRBV12-3 or TRBV12-4 to TRBJ2-6; D uncertain. V gave up 8 bases and J gave up 0 bases, with 8 bases separating them. The CDR3 has 14 amino acids. CDR3 region: CASGISSGANVLTF. CDR3 coding DNA: TGTGCCAGCGGTATATCCTCTGGGGCCAACGTCCTGACTTTC.

This clone was counted at least ten times. This chain uses TRBV5-5 with TRBJ1-5; D is uncertain. This CDR3 is 15 amino acids long. V lost 0 bases and J lost 0, with 7 bases in between. In germline, CDR1 is SGHKS, CDR2 YYEKEE (reference sequence). CDR3 protein: CASSLASHSNQPQHF. CDR3 sequence (DNA): TGTGCCAGCAGCTTGGCGTCCCATAGCAATCAGCCCCAGCATTTT.

This clone was counted at least ten times. V gene TRBV3-1 combines with J gene TRBJ1-3; D gene ambiguous. The CDR3 is made up of 15 amino acids. Trimming removed 2 bases at V and 0 bases at J, with 8 bases between. Germline V gives CDR1 LGHDT, CDR2 YNNKEL (reference sequence). CDR3 protein: CASSQMGSSGNTIYF. The CDR3 DNA sequence: TGTGCCAGCAGCCAAATGGGATCCTCTGGAAACACCATATATTTT.

The V and J genes are TRBV20-1 and TRBJ2-4, with a possible D match to TRBD1 (5 bases). Germline V CDR1 and CDR2: DFQATT, SNEGSKA (reference sequence). The V end was cut by 6 bases, the J end by 4 bases, with 19 bases between. The CDR3 sequence is 15 residues long. The CDR3 region is CSAPPLDTLKNIQYF. Written as DNA, the CDR3 is TGCAGTGCCCCACCCTTGGACACACTGAAAAACATTCAGTACTTC.

This clone was counted ten times or more. V gene TRBV19 combines with J gene TRBJ2-1; D unclear. Trimming shortened V by 0 bases and J by 9 bases, and 15 bases separated the two germline ends. This CDR3 has 15 amino acids. The germline gives CDR1 LNHDA, CDR2 SQIVND (reference sequence). CDR3 amino acids: CASSIDFAGLGEQFF. The CDR3 DNA reads TGTGCCAGTAGTATAGATTTTGCCGGTCTGGGTGAGCAGTTCTTC.

This clone is categorized as medium-sized. V is TRBV2 and J is TRBJ2-2; the D gene is possibly TRBD1 (5 bases). The CDR3 length is 13 residues. V lost 8 bases and J 5 bases, leaving 12 bases between the germline ends. The germline CDR1 and CDR2 sequences are SNHLY and FYNNEI. The CDR3 DNA reads TGTGCCAGCGAGCGTCAGGGAACCGGGGAGCTGTTTTTT. Its translation is CASERQGTGELFF.

Ten or more counts support this clone. This chain joins TRBV15 and TRBJ1-1; D gene uncertain. CDR1 LNHNV and CDR2 YYDKDF come from the germline V gene (reference sequence). V was shortened by 0 bases and J by 5 bases, with 7 bases between the two germline ends. There are 13 residues in the CDR3. This CDR3 reads CATSRDEETEAFF. The CDR3 nucleotides read TGTGCCACCAGCAGAGATGAGGAAACTGAAGCTTTCTTT.

This clone occurred many times. Within the sample, other DNA sequences also encode this same CDR3. The rearrangement links TRBV20-1 to TRBJ1-1; a weak D match, TRBD1 (6 bases). The CDR3 totals 14 residues. Germline-derived CDR1 and CDR2 are DFQATT and SNEGSKA (reference sequence). Deletions cut 3 bases from V and 1 base from J, with 12 bases between. The CDR3 is CSARGQTGNTEAFF. CDR3 sequence (DNA): TGCAGTGCTAGGGGACAAACAGGGAACACTGAAGCTTTCTTT.

The V gene is TRBV6-5, the J gene TRBJ1-6; 9 nucleotides line up with TRBD1. The J segment lost 7 bases and the V segment lost 4 bases, leaving 2 bases of the junction unmatched. Germline CDR1 is MNHEY and CDR2 is SVGAGI. The CDR3 contains 14 residues. CDR3 in amino acids: CASSWTGVNSPLHF. The DNA for the CDR3 is TGTGCCAGCAGTTGGACAGGGGTGAATTCACCCCTCCACTTT.

The CDR3 protein is CASSETQGYGNQPQHF. The CDR3 nucleotides are TGTGCCAGCAGTGAGACTCAGGGGTACGGCAATCAGCCCCAGCATTTT. This chain uses TRBV2 with TRBJ1-5; TRBD1 is a possible D gene (6 bases). The CDR3 runs 16 residues. Trimming took off 3 bases at V and 2 bases at J, with 14 bases between the two ends. Germline-derived CDR1 and CDR2 are SNHLY and FYNNEI.

This clone was seen at least ten times. The genes are TRBV5-1 and TRBJ2-5; D may be TRBD2 (6 bases). This CDR3 has 14 amino acids. Trimming removed 4 bases from V and 3 bases from J, with 13 bases in between. The V gene's germline CDR1 is SGHRS and CDR2 YFSETQ. CDR3 region: CASSPRDSEETQYF. CDR3 nucleotides: TGCGCCAGCAGCCCCCGGGACTCCGAAGAGACCCAGTACTTC.

This clone has ten or more counts. The chain links TRBV5-1 to TRBJ1-1; tentatively, D is TRBD1 (6 bases). This CDR3 has 13 amino acids. Per the germline V gene, CDR1 is SGHRS and CDR2 is YFSETQ. The V end lost 2 bases, the J end lost 3 bases, and 8 bases lay between the germline ends. The CDR3 spells CASSLDRYTEAFF. The DNA of the CDR3 is TGCGCCAGCAGCTTAGACAGGTACACTGAAGCTTTCTTT.

This clone has a single count. A much larger clone differs from this one at a single base, so this may be a read error. J is TRBJ1-6 and V is TRBV20-1; TRBD1 matches 7 bases. Germline V gene data show CDR1 as DFQATT and CDR2 as SNEGSKA (reference sequence). With 8 bases clipped from V and 6 bases from J, the junction kept 7 bases outside the gene matches. This CDR3 is built from 13 residues. The CDR3 is CSFPTGANSPLHF. DNA of the CDR3: TGCAGTTTTCCCACAGGGGCTAATTCACCCCTCCACTTT.